This TCR beta chain was sequenced during a study of T cell changes during pregnancy in multiple sclerosis (dated by TCRdb to the late 2010s). Background for the entire study: The study looked at changes in the T cell repertoire across pregnancy in women with multiple sclerosis.

The CDR3, from cysteine to phenylalanine, totals 15 residues. Only the CDR3 portion is preserved as DNA: 45 bases, with reading frame beginning at the first base. According to the germline V gene, CDR1 reads SGHTA and CDR2 reads FQGTGA. The V end loses 0 bases and the J end loses 8 bases, and a stretch of 16 bases separates them. Libraries were made using the immunoSEQ multiplex PCR assay. Here the immuneACCESS table is served through TCRdb, limited to in-frame sequences with V and J called. Missing clones are a known gap in these copies; in checked studies unresolved V genes cover under half, and the rest lacks a known reason. The sample has fewer than 65,000 clones on record, 94% of them singletons. Of the sample, around 0.34% is held by the ten largest clones. Notes on this clone: This receptor's antigen is unknown. No base qualities exist here, and no much larger clone lies one base off it.

The chain uses TRBV7-3 and TRBJ1-1; TRBD1 could be the D gene, as 6 bases match. The sequence was obtained from a female donor with multiple sclerosis, enrolled in a pregnancy study. This specimen consisted of CD4+ T cells from peripheral blood mononuclear cells, obtained in the third trimester of pregnancy. The DNA sequence reads TGTGCCAGCAGCTTAACCCCTGACAGGATTGCGGAAGCTTTCTTT. It specifies CASSLTPDRIAEAFF.